This TCR beta chain is drawn from a study of blood T cell repertoires in COVID-19. Looking at the study overall: T cells, B-cell-depleted T cells, or PBMCs supplied cDNA or gDNA.

Those enrolled in Seattle joined during active infection and were followed longitudinally afterward. Under the authors' procedure: Estimated nucleated cell counts came from reference gene primer amplification. The data were produced by immunoSEQ multiplex PCR, yet TCRdb's version contains in-frame clones alone and is incomplete. That table gives V, J and clone size, and the DNA gave D and trimming. The sample yields 95,000 to 150,000 clones, roughly 90% seen once. The CDR3 runs 12 residues. V was clipped by 4 bases and J by 6 bases; unmatched bases: 2. CDR1 LNHDA and CDR2 SQIVND come from the germline V gene (reference sequence).

Sequencing was done on a sample of peripheral blood. The V call is TRBV19, the J call TRBJ1-2; TRBD1 matches 7 bases. The TCR sequence derives from a woman aged 55 to 70 with COVID-19, enrolled during active disease. The CDR3 spells CASSRGQDGYTF. The DNA of the CDR3 is TGTGCCAGTAGTAGAGGACAGGATGGCTACACCTTC.